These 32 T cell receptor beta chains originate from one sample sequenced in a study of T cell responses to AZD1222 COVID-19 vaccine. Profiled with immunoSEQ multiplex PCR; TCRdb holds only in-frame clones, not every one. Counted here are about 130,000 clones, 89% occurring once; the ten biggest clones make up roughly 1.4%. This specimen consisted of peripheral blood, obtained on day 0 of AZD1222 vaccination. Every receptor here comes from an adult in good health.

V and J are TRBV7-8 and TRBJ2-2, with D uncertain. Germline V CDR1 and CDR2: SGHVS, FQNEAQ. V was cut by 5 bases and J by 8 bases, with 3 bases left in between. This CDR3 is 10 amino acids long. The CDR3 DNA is TGTGCCAGCAGCCAGGGGGAGCTGTTTTTT. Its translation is CASSQGELFF.

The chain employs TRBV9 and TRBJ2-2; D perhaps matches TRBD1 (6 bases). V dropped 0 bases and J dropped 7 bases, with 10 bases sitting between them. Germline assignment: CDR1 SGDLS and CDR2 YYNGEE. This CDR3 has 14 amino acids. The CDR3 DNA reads TGTGCCAGCAGCGTAGCAGGGGCAGGCGGGGAGCTGTTTTTT. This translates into CASSVAGAGGELFF.

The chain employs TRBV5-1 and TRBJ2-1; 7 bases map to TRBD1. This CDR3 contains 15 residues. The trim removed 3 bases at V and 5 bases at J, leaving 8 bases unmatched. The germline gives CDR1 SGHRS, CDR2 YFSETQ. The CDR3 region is CASSYSGTVNNEQFF. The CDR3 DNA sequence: TGCGCCAGCAGCTACTCCGGGACAGTGAACAATGAGCAGTTCTTC.

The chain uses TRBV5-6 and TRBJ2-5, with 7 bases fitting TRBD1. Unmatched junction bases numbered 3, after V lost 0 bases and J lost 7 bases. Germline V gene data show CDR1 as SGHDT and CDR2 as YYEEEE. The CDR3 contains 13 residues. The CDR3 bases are TGTGCCAGCAGCTTGGGACCAGGGGGGACCCAGTACTTC. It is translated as CASSLGPGGTQYF.

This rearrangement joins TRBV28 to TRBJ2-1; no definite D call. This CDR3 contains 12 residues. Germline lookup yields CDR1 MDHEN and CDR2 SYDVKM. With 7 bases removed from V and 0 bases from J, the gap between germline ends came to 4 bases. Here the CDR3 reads CASTTSYNEQFF. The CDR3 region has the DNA TGTGCCAGCACGACCTCCTACAATGAGCAGTTCTTC.

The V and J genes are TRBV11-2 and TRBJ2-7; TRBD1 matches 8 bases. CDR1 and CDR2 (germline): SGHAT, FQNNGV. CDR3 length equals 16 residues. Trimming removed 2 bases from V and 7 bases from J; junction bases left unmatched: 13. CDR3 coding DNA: TGTGCCAGCAGCTTACGGGTTAGACAGGGGCTGGGAGAGCAGTACTTC. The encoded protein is CASSLRVRQGLGEQYF.

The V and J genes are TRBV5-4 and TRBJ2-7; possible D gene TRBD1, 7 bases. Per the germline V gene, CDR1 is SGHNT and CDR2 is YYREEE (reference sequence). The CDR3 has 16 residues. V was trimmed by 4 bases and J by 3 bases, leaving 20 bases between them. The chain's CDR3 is CASSGSGQGGFYEQYF. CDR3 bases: TGTGCCAGCAGCGGAAGTGGGCAGGGGGGCTTCTACGAGCAGTACTTC.

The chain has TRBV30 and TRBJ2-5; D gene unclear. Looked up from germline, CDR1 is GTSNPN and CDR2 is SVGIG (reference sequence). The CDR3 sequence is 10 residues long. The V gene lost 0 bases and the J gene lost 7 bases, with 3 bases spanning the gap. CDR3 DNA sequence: TGTGCCTGGAGTGTCGGGACCCAGTACTTC. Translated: CAWSVGTQYF.

CDR3 coding DNA: TGCGCCAGCAGCCAAGATCGCAGTACCTACGAGCAGTACTTC. Translation: CASSQDRSTYEQYF. J is TRBJ2-7 and V is TRBV4-1; D is unresolved. CDR3 length: 14 amino acids. CDR1 and CDR2 (germline): MGHRA, YSYEKL. V lost 0 bases to trimming and J lost 2 bases, with 8 bases between them.

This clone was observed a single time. The CDR3 protein is CASSLVVFSGANVLTF. In nucleotides, the CDR3 is TGTGCCAGCAGCTTAGTAGTTTTTTCTGGGGCCAACGTCCTGACTTTC. The rearrangement joins TRBV7-2 to TRBJ2-6; D is unresolved. Looked up from germline, CDR1 is SGHTA and CDR2 is FQGNSA. Deletions cut 1 base from V and 1 base from J, with 8 bases between. CDR3 length: 16 amino acids.

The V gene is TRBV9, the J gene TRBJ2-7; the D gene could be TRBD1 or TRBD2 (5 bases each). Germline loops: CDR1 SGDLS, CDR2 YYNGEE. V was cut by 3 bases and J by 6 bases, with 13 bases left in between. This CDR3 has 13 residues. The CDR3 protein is CASSAKGPIEQYF. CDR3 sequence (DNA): TGTGCCAGCAGCGCGAAGGGACCCATCGAGCAGTACTTC.

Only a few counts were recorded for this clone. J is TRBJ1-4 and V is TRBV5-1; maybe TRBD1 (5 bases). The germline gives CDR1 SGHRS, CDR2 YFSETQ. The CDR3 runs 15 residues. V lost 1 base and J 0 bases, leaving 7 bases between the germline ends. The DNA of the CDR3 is TGCGCCAGCAGCTTGAGGGGTTCAACTAATGAAAAACTGTTTTTT. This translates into CASSLRGSTNEKLFF. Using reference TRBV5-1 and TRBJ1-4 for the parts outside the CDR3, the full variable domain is KAGVTQTPRYLIKTRGQQVTLSCSPISGHRSVSWYQQTPGQGLQFLFEYFSETQRNKGNFPGRFSGRQFSNSRSEMNVSTLELGDSALYLCASSLRGSTNEKLFFGSGTQLSVL.

CDR3 residues: CASSLQGMVTEAFF. The CDR3 coding sequence is TGTGCCAGCAGCCTTCAGGGAATGGTCACTGAAGCTTTCTTT. The chain has TRBV11-2 and TRBJ1-1, with a tentative D call TRBD1 (5 bases). Germline V gene lookup returns CDR1 SGHAT and CDR2 FQNNGV. V was shortened by 5 bases and J by 4 bases, with 14 bases between the two germline ends. The length of the CDR3 is 14 residues.

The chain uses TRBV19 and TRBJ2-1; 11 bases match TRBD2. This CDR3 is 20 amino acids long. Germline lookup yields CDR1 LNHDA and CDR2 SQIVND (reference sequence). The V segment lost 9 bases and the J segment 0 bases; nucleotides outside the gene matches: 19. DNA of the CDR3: TGTGCCAGCACCCTAGAGGGACTAGCGGTAGGTTTAGGCTCCTACAATGAGCAGTTCTTC. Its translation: CASTLEGLAVGLGSYNEQFF.

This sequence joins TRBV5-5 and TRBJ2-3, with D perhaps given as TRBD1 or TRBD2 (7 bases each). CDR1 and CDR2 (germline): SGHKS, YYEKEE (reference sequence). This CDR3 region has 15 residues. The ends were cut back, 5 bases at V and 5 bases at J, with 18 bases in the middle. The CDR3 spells CASSAQGGGLDTQYF. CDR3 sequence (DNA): TGTGCCAGCAGTGCGCAGGGAGGGGGCCTAGATACGCAGTATTTT.

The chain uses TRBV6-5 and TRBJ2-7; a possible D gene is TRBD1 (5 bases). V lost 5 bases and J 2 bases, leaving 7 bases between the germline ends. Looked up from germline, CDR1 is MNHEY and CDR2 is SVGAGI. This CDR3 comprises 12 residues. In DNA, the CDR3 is TGTGCCAGCAGTACAGGAACCTACGAGCAGTACTTC. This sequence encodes CASSTGTYEQYF.

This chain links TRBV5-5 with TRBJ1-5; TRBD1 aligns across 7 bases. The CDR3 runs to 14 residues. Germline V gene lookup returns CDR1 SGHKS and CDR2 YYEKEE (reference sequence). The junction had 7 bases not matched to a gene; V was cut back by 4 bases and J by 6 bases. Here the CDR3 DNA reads TGTGCCAGCAGCCCCTTCCGGGACAGTCAGCCCCAGCATTTT. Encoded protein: CASSPFRDSQPQHF.

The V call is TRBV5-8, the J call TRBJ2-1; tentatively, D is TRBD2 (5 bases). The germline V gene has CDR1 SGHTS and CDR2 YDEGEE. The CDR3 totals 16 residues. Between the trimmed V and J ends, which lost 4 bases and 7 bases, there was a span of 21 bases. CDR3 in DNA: TGTGCCAGCAGCCCGAAGGCCGACTACTTTCTAAATGAGCAGTTCTTC. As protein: CASSPKADYFLNEQFF.

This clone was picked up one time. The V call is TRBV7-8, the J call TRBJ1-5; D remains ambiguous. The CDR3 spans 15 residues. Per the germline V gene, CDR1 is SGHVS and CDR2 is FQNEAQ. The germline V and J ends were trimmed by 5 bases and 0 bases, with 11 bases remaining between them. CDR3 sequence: CASSRPRYSNQPQHF. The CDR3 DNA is TGTGCCAGCAGCCGCCCAAGGTATAGCAATCAGCCCCAGCATTTT.

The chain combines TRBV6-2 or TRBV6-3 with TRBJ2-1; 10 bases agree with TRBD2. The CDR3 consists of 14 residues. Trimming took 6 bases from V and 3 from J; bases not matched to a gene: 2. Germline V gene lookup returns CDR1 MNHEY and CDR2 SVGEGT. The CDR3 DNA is TGTGCCAGCAGCCAGCGGGAGGGCTACAATGAGCAGTTCTTC. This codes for CASSQREGYNEQFF.

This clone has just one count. The CDR3 spells CASSLLGRYNEQFF. CDR3 bases: TGTGCCAGCAGCTTACTAGGGAGGTACAATGAGCAGTTCTTC. The V gene is TRBV7-3, the J gene TRBJ2-1; D is perhaps TRBD2 (6 bases). Germline V gives CDR1 SGHTA, CDR2 FQGTGA. The CDR3 runs 14 residues. The V gene lost 2 bases and the J gene lost 4 bases, with 9 bases spanning the gap.

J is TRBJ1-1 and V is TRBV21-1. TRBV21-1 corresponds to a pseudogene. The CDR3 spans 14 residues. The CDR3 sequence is CASSKRPKNTEAFF. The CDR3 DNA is TGTGCCAGCAGCAAACGGCCGAAGAACACTGAAGCTTTCTTT.

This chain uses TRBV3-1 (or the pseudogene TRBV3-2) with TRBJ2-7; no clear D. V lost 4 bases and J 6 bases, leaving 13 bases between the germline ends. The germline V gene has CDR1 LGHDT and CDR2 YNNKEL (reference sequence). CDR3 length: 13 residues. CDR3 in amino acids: CASSPPGWAEQYF. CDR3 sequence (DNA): TGTGCCAGCAGCCCCCCTGGGTGGGCCGAGCAGTACTTC.

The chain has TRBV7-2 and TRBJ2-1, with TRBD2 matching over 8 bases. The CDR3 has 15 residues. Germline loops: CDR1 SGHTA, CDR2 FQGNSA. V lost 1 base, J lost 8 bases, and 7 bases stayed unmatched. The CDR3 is CASSLEFGRGDEQFF. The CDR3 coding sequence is TGTGCCAGCAGCTTAGAGTTCGGGAGGGGAGATGAGCAGTTCTTC.

The CDR3 DNA reads TGTGCCAGCAGCCCCATTTCCACCGGTGAGCAGTTCTTC. Translating it yields CASSPISTGEQFF. V gene TRBV5-6 combines with J gene TRBJ2-1; D unclear. Germline V CDR1 and CDR2: SGHDT, YYEEEE. The CDR3 contains 13 residues. Deletions cut 4 bases from V and 9 bases from J, with 14 bases between.

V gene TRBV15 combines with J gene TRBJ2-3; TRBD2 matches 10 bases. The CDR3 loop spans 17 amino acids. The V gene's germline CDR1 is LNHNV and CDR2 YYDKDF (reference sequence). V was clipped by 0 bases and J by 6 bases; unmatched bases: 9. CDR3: CATSRDRPSGRGDTQYF. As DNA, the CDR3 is TGTGCCACCAGCAGAGATCGGCCTAGCGGGAGAGGGGATACGCAGTATTTT.

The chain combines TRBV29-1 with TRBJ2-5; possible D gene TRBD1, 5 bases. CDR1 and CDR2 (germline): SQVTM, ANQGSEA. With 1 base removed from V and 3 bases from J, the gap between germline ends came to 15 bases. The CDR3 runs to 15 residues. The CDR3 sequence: CSVEAVHPREETQYF. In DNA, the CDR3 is TGCAGCGTTGAAGCGGTTCATCCCAGGGAAGAGACCCAGTACTTC. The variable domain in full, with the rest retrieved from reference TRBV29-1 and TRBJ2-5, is SAVISQKPSRDICQRGTSLTIQCQVDSQVTMMFWYRQQPGQSLTLIATANQGSEATYESGFVIDKFPISRPNLTFSTLTVSNMSPEDSSIYLCSVEAVHPREETQYFGPGTRLLVL.

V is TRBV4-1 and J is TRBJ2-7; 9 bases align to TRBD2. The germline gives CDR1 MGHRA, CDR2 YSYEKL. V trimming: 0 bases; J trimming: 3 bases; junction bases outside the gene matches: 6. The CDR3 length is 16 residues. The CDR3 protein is CASSQDGSGSYYEQYF. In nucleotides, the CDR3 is TGCGCCAGCAGCCAAGATGGTAGCGGGAGCTACTACGAGCAGTACTTC.

CDR3: CASSNKRESQETQYF. The CDR3, as DNA: TGTGCCAGCAGCAATAAGCGGGAGAGCCAAGAGACCCAGTACTTC. The rearrangement links TRBV21-1 to TRBJ2-5; no DNA check was done on the table's D call, TRBD2. TRBV21-1 corresponds to a pseudogene. The CDR3 extends over 15 amino acids.

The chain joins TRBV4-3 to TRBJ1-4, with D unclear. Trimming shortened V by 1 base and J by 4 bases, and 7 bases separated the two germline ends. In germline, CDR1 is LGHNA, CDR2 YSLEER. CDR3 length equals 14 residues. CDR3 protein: CASSQGMVNEKLFF. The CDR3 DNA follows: TGCGCCAGCAGCCAAGGAATGGTTAATGAAAAACTGTTTTTT.

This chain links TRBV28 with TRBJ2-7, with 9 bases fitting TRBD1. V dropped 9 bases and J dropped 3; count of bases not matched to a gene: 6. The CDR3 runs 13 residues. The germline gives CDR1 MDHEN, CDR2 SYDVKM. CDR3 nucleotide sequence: TGTGCCAGTCAGGACAGGGGTGTCTACGAGCAGTACTTC. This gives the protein CASQDRGVYEQYF.

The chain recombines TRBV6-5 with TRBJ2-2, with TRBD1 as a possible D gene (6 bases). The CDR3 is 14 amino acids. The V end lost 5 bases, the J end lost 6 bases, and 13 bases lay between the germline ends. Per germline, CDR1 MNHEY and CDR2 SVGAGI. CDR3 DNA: TGTGCCAGCAGTCACAATACAGGGCCCGGGGAGCTGTTTTTT. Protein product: CASSHNTGPGELFF.